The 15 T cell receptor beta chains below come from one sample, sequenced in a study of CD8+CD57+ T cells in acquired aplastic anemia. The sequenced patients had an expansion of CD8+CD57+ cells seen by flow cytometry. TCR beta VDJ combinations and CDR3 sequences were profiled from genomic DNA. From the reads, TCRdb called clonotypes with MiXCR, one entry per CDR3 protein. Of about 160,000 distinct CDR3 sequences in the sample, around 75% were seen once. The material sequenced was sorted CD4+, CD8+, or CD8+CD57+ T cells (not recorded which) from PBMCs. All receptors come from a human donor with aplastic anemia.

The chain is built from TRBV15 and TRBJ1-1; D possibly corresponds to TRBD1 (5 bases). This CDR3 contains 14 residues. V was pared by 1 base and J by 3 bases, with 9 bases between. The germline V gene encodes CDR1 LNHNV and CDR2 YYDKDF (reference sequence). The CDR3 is CATSRVGRDTEAFF. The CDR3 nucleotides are TGTGCCACCAGCAGAGTAGGCAGGGACACTGAAGCTTTCTTT. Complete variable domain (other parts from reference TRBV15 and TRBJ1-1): DAMVIQNPRYQVTQFGKPVTLSCSQTLNHNVMYWYQQKSSQAPKLLFHYYDKDFNNEADTPDNFQSRRPNTSFCFLDIRSPGLGDTAMYLCATSRVGRDTEAFFGQGTRLTVV.

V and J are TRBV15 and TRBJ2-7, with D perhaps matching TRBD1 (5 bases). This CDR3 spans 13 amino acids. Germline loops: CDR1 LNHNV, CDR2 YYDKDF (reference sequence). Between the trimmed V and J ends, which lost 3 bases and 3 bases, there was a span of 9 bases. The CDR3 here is CATSSRASYEQYF. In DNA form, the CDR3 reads TGTGCCACCAGCAGCAGGGCAAGCTACGAGCAGTACTTC. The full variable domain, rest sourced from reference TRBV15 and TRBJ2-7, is DAMVIQNPRYQVTQFGKPVTLSCSQTLNHNVMYWYQQKSSQAPKLLFHYYDKDFNNEADTPDNFQSRRPNTSFCFLDIRSPGLGDTAMYLCATSSRASYEQYFGPGTRLTVT.

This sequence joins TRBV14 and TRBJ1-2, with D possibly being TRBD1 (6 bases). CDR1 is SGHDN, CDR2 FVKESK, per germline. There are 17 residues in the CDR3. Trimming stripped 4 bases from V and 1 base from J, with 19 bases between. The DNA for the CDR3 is TGTGCCAGCAGCCCCGGCCAGGGGCAGATCTTTAACTATGGCTACACCTTC. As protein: CASSPGQGQIFNYGYTF.

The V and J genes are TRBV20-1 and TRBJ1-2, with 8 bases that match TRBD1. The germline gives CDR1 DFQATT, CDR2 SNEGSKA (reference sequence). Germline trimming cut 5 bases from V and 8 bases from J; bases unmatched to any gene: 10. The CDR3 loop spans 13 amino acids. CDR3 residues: CSALDRGNGGYTF. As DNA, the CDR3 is TGCAGTGCTCTTGACAGGGGCAACGGCGGCTACACCTTC.

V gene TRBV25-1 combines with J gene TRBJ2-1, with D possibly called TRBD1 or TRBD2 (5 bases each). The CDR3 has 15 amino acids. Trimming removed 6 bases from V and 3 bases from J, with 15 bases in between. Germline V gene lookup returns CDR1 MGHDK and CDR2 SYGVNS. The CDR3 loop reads CASSLRGAFYNEQFF. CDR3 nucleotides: TGTGCCAGCAGCTTGAGAGGGGCCTTCTACAATGAGCAGTTCTTC. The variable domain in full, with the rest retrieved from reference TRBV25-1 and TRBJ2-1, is EADIYQTPRYLVIGTGKKITLECSQTMGHDKMYWYQQDPGMELHLIHYSYGVNSTEKGDLSSESTVSRIRTEHFPLTLESARPSHTSQYLCASSLRGAFYNEQFFGPGTRLTVL.

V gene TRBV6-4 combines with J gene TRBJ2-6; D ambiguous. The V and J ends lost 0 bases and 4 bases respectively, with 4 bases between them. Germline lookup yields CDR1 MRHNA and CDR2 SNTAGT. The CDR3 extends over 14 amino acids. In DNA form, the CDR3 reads TGTGCCAGCAGTGACTCTGACGGGGCCAACGTCCTGACTTTC. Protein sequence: CASSDSDGANVLTF.

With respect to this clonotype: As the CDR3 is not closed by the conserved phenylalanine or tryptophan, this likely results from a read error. The DNA of the CDR3 is TGTGCCACCAGTTACAGGGCTGAAGCTTTCCTT. Protein sequence: CATSYRAEAFL. The rearrangement joins TRBV24-1 to TRBJ1-1, with a tentative D call TRBD1 (6 bases). This CDR3 region has 11 residues. Germline V gene data show CDR1 as KGHDR and CDR2 as SFDVKD. V lost 6 bases, J lost 6 bases, and 7 bases lay in between.

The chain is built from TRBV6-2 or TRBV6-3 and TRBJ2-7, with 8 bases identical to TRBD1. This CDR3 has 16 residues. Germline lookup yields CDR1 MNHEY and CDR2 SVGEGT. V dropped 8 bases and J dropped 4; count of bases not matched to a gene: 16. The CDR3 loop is CASGYMPGQATYEQYF. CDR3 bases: TGTGCCAGCGGCTACATGCCGGGACAGGCGACTTACGAGCAGTACTTC.

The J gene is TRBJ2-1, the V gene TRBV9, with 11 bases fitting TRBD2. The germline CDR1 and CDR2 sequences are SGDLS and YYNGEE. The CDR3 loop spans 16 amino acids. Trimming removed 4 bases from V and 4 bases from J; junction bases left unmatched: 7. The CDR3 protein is CASSLVAGGGYNEQFF. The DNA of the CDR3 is TGTGCCAGCAGCTTAGTAGCGGGAGGGGGATACAATGAGCAGTTCTTC.

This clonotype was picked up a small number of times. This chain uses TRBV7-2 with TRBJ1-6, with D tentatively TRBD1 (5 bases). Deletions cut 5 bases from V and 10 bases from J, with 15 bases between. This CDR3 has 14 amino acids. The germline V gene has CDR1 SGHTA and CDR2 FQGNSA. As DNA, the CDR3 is TGTGCCAGCAGCCCCGGCCTCGGGGGGTCACCCCTCCACTTT. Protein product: CASSPGLGGSPLHF.

CDR3 protein: CASSPPGTGIQETQYF. The CDR3 DNA reads as TGTGCCAGCAGCCCCCCCGGGACAGGGATCCAAGAGACCCAGTACTTC. V usage is TRBV7-8 and J usage is TRBJ2-5; 9 bases fit TRBD1. V shed 5 bases, J shed 1 base, and the junction held 8 bases outside the gene matches. This CDR3 spans 16 amino acids. Germline values: CDR1 SGHVS, CDR2 FQNEAQ.

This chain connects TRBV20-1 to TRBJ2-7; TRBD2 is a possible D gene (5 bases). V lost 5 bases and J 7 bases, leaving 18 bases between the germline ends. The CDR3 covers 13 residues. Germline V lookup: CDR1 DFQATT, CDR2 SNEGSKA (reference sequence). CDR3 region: CSASRAGLGEQYF. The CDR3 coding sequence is TGCAGTGCTTCGCGGGCAGGATTGGGAGAGCAGTACTTC.

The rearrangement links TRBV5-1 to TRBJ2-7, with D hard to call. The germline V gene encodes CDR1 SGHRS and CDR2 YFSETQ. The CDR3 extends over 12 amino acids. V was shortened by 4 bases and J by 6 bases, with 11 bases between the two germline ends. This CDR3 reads CASSTSKGEQYF. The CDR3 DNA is TGCGCCAGCAGCACCTCGAAGGGCGAGCAGTACTTC.

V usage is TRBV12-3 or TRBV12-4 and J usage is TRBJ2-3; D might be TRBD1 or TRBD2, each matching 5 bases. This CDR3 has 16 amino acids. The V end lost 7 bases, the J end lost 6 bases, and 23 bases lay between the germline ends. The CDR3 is CASTTLGTPVRDTQYF. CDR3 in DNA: TGTGCCAGCACCACCCTTGGGACCCCCGTCAGGGATACGCAGTATTTT.

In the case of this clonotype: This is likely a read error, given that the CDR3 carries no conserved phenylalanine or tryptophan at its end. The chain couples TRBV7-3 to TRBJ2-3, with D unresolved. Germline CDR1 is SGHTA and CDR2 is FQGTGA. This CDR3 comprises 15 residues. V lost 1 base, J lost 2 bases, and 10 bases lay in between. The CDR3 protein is CASSLIGGTTDTQYS. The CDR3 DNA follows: TGTGCCAGCAGCTTAATTGGCGGCACCACAGATACGCAGTATTCT.